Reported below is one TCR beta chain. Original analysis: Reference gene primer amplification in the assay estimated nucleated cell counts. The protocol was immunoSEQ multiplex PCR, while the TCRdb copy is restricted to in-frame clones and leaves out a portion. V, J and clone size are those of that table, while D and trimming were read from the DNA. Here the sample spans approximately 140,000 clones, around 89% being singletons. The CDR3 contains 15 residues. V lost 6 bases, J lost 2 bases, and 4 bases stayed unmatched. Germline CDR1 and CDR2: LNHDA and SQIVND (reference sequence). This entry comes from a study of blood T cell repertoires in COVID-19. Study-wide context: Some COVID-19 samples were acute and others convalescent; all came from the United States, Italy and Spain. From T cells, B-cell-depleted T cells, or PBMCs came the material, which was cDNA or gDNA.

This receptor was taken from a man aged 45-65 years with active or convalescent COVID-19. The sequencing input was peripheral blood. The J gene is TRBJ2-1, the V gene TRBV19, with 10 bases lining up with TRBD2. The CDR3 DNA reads TGTGCCAGTAGCCCTAGCGGGGGCGCCTACAATGAGCAGTTCTTC. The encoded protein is CASSPSGGAYNEQFF.